This T cell receptor (beta chain) was recorded in a study of cytomegalovirus exposure and HLA in healthy donors. Looking at the study overall: An analysis done earlier identified around 100 million unique TCR beta sequences from about 179 million T cells. Notes on the study in general: V- and J-gene trimming of TCR beta was linked (in a later analysis) to a missense DCLRE1C variant. A few chains tied to CMV proved CMV antigen-specific in vitro.

Vbeta (60) and Jbeta (13) primers were used in the PCR. Produced via immunoSEQ multiplex PCR; TCRdb's table is partial and in-frame only. This table has over 150,000 clones, over 75% appearing once. Comments on this clone: The antigen is not known.

Sequenced sample: PBMCs. The sequence was obtained from a boy between 2 and 15 years old in good health and CMV-seronegative.

As DNA, the CDR3 is TGTGCCAGTAAAAATAGGGGATGGGAGACCCAGTACTTC. Encoded protein: CASKNRGWETQYF. The rearrangement links TRBV6-6 to TRBJ2-5; the D gene is possibly TRBD1 (5 bases). The V and J ends lost 9 bases and 5 bases respectively, with 16 bases between them. This CDR3 has 13 amino acids. The germline V gene encodes CDR1 MNHNY and CDR2 SVGAGI (reference sequence).